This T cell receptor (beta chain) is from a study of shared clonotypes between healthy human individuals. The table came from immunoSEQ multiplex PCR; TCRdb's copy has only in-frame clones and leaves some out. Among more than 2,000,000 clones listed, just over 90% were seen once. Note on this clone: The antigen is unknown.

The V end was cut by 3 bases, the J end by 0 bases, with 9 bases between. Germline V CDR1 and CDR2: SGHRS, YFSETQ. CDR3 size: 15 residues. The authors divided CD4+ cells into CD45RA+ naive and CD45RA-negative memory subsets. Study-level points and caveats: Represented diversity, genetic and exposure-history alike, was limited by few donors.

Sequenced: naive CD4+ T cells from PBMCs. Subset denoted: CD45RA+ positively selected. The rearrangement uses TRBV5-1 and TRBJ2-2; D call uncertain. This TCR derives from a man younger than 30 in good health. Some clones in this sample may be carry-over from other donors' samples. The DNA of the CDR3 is TGCGCCAGCAGCTCGCTGACACCGAACACCGGGGAGCTGTTTTTT. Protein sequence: CASSSLTPNTGELFF.